This T cell receptor (beta chain) was recorded in a study of PD-1 blockade in mismatch repair-deficient tumors. Turning to this clone: Its target is unknown. The junction does not match germline at one end; this may be a read error.

Overall study results and limits: Tumor-resident clones, often absent from pretreatment blood, expanded after pembrolizumab and then contracted.

Some clones are missing from TCRdb's copy, which holds only in-frame ones; the method was immunoSEQ multiplex PCR. This sample has tens of thousands of clones, with 81% found just once. PCR or immunohistochemistry showed mismatch repair deficiency in every enrolled patient. The TCR-sequenced patients were a few responders to pembrolizumab. The starting material was peripheral blood, obtained 12 weeks after starting pembrolizumab. The sequence was collected from an adult with mismatch repair-deficient cancer.

The CDR3 sequence is CAGSQDGPSSYNEQFF. In DNA form, the CDR3 reads TGTGCCGGCAGCCAGGACGGCCCTAGCTCCTACAATGAGCAGTTCTTC. V gene TRBV9 combines with J gene TRBJ2-1; D gene ambiguous. The CDR3 runs 16 residues. Germline V CDR1 and CDR2: SGDLS, YYNGEE.